The text below deals with one T cell receptor (beta chain). The antigen remains unidentified. An end of the junction differs from the germline gene, which may be a read error. Next came a second PCR, run for about 7 to 12 cycles, which used a sample-barcoded 5' primer along with a J-beta primer mix. TCRdb itself ran the 5' RACE reads through MiXCR, one entry per CDR3 protein. The top ten clones hold over 10% of a sample with some 1.1 million distinct CDR3 sequences, around two fifths of them seen once. These data belong to a study of blood T cells in healthy people across ages. The CDR3 is 14 amino acids. General observations from the study: TCR beta diversity per million T cells fell roughly linearly with age.

The specimen was blood. J is TRBJ2-3 and V is TRBV12-3 or TRBV12-4, with D tentatively TRBD1 (6 bases). The source is a young man in good health. This chain's CDR3 is CATSGTPSTDTQYF. In nucleotides, the CDR3 is TGTGCCACCAGTGGGACACCGAGCACAGATACGCAGTATTTT.